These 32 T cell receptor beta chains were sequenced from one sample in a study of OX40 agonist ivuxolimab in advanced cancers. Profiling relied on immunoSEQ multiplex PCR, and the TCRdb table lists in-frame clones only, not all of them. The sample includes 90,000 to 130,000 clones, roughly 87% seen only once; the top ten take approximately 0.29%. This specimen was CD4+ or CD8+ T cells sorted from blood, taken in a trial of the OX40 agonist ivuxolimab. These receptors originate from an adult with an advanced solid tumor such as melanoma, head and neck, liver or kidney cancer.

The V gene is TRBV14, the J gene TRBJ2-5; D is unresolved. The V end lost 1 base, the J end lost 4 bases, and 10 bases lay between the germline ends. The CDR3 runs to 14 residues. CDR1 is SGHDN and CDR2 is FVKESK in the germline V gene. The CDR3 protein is CASSQVDWRETQYF. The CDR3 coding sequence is TGTGCCAGCAGCCAAGTTGACTGGCGAGAGACCCAGTACTTC.

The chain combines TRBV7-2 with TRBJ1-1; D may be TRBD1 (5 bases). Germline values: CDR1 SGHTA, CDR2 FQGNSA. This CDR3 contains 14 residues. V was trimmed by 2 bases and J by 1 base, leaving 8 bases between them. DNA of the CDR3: TGTGCCAGCAGCTTATGGACAACGAACACTGAAGCTTTCTTT. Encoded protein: CASSLWTTNTEAFF.

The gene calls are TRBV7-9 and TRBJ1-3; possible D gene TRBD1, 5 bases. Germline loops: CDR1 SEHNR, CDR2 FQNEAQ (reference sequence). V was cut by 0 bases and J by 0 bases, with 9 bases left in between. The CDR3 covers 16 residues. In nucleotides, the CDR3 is TGTGCCAGCAGCTTAGCAGGACAACTCTCTGGAAACACCATATATTTT. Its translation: CASSLAGQLSGNTIYF.

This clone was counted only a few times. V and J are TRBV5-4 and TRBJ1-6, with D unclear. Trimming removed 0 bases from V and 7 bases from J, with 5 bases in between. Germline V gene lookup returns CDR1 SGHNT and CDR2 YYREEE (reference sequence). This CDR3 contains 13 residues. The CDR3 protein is CASSLEGNSPLHF. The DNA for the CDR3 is TGTGCCAGCAGCTTGGAAGGGAATTCACCCCTCCACTTT.

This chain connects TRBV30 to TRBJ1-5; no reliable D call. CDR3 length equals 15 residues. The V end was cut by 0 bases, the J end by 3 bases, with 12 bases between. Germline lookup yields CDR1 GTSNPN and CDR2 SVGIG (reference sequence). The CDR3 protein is CAWSVVGLLNQPQHF. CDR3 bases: TGTGCCTGGAGTGTTGTAGGGCTTCTCAATCAGCCCCAGCATTTT.

The CDR3 here is CAWKTGVNTGELFF. As DNA, the CDR3 is TGTGCCTGGAAAACCGGGGTCAACACCGGGGAGCTGTTTTTT. The rearrangement joins TRBV30 to TRBJ2-2, with D perhaps TRBD2 (5 bases). Germline V lookup: CDR1 GTSNPN, CDR2 SVGIG (reference sequence). The V end lost 4 bases, the J end lost 2 bases, and 11 bases lay between the germline ends. The CDR3 runs 14 residues.

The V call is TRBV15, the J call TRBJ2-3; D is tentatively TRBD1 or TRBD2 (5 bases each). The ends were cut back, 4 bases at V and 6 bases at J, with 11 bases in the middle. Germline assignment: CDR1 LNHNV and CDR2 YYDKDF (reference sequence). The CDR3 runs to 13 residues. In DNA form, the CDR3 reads TGTGCCACCAGCAACGGGGACCGGGATACGCAGTATTTT. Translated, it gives CATSNGDRDTQYF.

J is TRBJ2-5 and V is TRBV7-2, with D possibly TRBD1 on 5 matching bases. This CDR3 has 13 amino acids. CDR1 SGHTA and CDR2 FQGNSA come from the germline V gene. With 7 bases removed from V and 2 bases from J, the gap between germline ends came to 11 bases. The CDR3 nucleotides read TGTGCCAGCACCCCAGGGTATCAAGAGACCCAGTACTTC. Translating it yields CASTPGYQETQYF.

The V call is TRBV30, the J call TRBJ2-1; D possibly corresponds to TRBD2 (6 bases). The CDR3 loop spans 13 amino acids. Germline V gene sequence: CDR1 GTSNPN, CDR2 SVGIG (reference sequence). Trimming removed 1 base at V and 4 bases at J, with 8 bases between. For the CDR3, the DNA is TGTGCCTGGAGTGGGGGGGTTTACAATGAGCAGTTCTTC. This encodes CAWSGGVYNEQFF. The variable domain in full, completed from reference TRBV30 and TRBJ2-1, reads SQTIHQWPATLVQPVGSPLSLECTVEGTSNPNLYWYRQAAGRGLQLLFYSVGIGQISSEVPQNLSASRPQDRQFILSSKKLLLSDSGFYLCAWSGGVYNEQFFGPGTRLTVL.

The CDR3 loop reads CASRRTARYGYTF. In DNA, the CDR3 is TGTGCCAGCAGAAGGACAGCTCGTTATGGCTACACCTTC. This chain connects TRBV6-5 to TRBJ1-2; TRBD1 is a possible D gene (6 bases). This CDR3 spans 13 amino acids. Trimming cost V 6 bases and J 5 bases, with 13 bases left between them. Germline-derived CDR1 and CDR2 are MNHEY and SVGAGI.

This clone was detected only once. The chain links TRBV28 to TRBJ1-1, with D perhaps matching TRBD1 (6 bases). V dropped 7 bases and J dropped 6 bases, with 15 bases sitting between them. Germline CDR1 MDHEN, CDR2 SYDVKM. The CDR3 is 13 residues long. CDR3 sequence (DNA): TGTGCCAGCACCGAGGGGGGGGAACCTGAAGCTTTCTTT. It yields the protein CASTEGGEPEAFF. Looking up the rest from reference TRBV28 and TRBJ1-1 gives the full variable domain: DVKVTQSSRYLVKRTGEKVFLECVQDMDHENMFWYRQDPGLGLRLIYFSYDVKMKEKGDIPEGYSVSREKKERFSLILESASTNQTSMYLCASTEGGEPEAFFGQGTRLTVV.

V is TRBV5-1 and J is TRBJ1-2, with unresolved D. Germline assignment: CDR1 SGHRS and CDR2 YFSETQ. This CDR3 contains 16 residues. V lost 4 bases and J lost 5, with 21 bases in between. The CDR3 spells CASSADREGSKYGYTF. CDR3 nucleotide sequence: TGCGCCAGCAGCGCGGATCGGGAGGGAAGCAAGTATGGCTACACCTTC. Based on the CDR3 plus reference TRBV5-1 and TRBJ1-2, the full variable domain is KAGVTQTPRYLIKTRGQQVTLSCSPISGHRSVSWYQQTPGQGLQFLFEYFSETQRNKGNFPGRFSGRQFSNSRSEMNVSTLELGDSALYLCASSADREGSKYGYTFGSGTRLTVV.

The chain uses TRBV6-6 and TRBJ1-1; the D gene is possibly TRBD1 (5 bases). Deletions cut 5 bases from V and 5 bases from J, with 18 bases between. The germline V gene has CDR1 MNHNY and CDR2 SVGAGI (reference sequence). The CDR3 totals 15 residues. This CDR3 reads CASSPGLGALTEAFF. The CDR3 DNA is TGTGCCAGCAGTCCCGGTCTTGGGGCGCTTACTGAAGCTTTCTTT.

CDR3 residues: CASSPRQGLQETQYF. The CDR3 DNA is TGTGCCAGCAGCCCGCGACAGGGCCTACAAGAGACCCAGTACTTC. The chain has TRBV7-2 and TRBJ2-5; 7 nucleotides match TRBD1. There are 15 residues in the CDR3. Germline CDR1 and CDR2: SGHTA and FQGNSA. V gave up 5 bases and J gave up 2 bases; unmatched junction bases: 8.

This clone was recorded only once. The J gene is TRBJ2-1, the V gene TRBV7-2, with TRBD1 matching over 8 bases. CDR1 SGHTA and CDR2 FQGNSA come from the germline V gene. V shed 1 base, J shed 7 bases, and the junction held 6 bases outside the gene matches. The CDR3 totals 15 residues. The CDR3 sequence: CASSLGAGGLNEQFF. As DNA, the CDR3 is TGTGCCAGCAGCTTAGGGGCAGGGGGCTTGAATGAGCAGTTCTTC.

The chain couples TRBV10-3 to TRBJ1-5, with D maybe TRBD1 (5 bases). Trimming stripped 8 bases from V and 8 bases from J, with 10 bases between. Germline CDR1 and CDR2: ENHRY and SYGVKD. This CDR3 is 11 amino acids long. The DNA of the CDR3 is TGTGCCATCGGGAGCAGGGAGCCCCAGCATTTT. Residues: CAIGSREPQHF.

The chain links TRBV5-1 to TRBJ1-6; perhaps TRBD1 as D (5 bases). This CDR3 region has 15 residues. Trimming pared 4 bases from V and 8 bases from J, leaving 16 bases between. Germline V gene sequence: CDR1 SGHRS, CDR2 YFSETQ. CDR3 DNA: TGCGCCAGCAGCATATCACAGGCCGGGCATTCACCCCTCCACTTT. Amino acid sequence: CASSISQAGHSPLHF.

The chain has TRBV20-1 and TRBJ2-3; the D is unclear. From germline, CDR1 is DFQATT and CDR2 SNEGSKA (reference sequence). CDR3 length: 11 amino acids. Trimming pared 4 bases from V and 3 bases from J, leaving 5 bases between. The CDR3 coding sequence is TGCAGTGCTATTAGTACAGATACGCAGTATTTT. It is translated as CSAISTDTQYF.

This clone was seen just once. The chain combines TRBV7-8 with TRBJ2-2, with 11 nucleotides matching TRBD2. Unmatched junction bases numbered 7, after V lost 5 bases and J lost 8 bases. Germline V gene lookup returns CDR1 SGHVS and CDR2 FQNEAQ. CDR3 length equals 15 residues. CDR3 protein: CASSPTSGSRGELFF. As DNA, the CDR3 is TGTGCCAGCAGCCCCACTAGCGGGAGTAGGGGGGAGCTGTTTTTT. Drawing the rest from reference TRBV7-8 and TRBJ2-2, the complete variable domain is GAGVSQSPRYKVAKRGQDVALRCDPISGHVSLFWYQQALGQGPEFLTYFQNEAQLDKSGLPSDRFFAERPEGSVSTLKIQRTQQEDSAVYLCASSPTSGSRGELFFGEGSRLTVL.

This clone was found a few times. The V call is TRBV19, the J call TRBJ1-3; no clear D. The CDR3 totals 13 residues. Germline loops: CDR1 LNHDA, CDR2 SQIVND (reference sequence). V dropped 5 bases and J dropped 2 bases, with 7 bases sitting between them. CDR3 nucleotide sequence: TGTGCCAGTAGTTCCGTTCCTGGAAACACCATATATTTT. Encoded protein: CASSSVPGNTIYF.

The CDR3 loop reads CAISESHEAFF. In DNA, the CDR3 is TGTGCCATCAGTGAGTCACATGAAGCTTTCTTT. The chain recombines TRBV10-3 with TRBJ1-1; no firm D call. The V end lost 0 bases, the J end lost 7 bases, and 3 bases lay between the germline ends. The CDR3 is 11 residues long. CDR1 and CDR2 from the germline V gene are ENHRY and SYGVKD.

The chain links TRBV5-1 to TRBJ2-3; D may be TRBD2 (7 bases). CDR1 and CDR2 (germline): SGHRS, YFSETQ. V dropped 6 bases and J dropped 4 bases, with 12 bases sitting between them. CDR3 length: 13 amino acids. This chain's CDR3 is CASNGGPADTQYF. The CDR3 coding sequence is TGCGCCAGCAACGGGGGGCCGGCAGATACGCAGTATTTT.

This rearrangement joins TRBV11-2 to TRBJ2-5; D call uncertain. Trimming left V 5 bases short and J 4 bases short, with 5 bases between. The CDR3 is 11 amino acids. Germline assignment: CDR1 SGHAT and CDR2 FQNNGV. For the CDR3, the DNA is TGTGCCAGCAGCCCGGGAGAGACCCAGTACTTC. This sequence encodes CASSPGETQYF.

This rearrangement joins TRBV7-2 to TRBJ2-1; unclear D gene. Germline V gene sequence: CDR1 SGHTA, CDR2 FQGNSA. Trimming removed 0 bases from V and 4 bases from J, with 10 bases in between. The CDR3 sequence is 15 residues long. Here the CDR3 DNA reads TGTGCCAGCAGCTTAGCGGGGTCAGATTACAATGAGCAGTTCTTC. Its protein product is CASSLAGSDYNEQFF.

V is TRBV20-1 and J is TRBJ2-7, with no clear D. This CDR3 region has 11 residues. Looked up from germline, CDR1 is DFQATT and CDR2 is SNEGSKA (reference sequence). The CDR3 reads CGYSYSYEQYF. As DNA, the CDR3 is TGCGGATACAGTTACTCCTACGAGCAGTACTTC.

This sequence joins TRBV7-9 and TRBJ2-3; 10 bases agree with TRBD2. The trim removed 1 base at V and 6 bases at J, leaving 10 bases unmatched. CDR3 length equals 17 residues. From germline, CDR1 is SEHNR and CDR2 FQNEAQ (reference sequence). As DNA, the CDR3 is TGTGCCAGCAGCTTAGGGGTCTCGGGACTAGCGTTTGATACGCAGTATTTT. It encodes CASSLGVSGLAFDTQYF.

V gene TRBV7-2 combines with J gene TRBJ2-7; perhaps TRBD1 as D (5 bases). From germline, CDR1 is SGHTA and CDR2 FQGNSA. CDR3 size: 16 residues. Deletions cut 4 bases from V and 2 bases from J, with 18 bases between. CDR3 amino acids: CASSSAQGSKPYEQYF. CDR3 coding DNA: TGTGCCAGCAGCTCCGCGCAGGGAAGCAAGCCCTACGAGCAGTACTTC.

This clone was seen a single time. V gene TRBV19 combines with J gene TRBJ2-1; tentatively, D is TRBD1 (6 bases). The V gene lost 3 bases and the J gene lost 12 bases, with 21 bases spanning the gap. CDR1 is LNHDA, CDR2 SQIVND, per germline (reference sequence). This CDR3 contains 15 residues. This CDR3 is CASSMDETGSEGQFF. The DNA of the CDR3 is TGTGCCAGTAGTATGGACGAGACAGGATCAGAGGGGCAGTTCTTC.

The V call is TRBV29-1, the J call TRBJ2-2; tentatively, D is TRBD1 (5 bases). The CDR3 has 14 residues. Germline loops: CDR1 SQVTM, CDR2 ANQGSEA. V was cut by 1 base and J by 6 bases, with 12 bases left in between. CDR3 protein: CSVEGQGSPGELFF. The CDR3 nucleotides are TGCAGCGTTGAAGGGCAGGGAAGTCCCGGGGAGCTGTTTTTT.

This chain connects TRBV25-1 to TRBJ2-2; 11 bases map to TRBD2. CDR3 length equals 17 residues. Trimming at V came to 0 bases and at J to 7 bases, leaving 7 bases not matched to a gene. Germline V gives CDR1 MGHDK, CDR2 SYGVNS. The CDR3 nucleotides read TGTGCCAGCAGTGAATATTTCCGGACTAGCGGGTTCGGGGAGCTGTTTTTT. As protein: CASSEYFRTSGFGELFF.

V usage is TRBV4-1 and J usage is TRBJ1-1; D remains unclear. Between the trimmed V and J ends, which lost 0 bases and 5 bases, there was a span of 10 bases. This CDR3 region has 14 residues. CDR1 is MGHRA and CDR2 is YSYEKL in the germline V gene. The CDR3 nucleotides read TGCGCCAGCAGCCAAGATACTCTCTTGACTGAAGCTTTCTTT. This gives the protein CASSQDTLLTEAFF.

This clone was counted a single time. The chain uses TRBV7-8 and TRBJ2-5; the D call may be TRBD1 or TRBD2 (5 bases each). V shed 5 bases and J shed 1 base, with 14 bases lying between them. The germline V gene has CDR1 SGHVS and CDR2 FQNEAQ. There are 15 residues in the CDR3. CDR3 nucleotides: TGTGCCAGCAGCAGGGACCCGCTGGGCCAAGAGACCCAGTACTTC. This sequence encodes CASSRDPLGQETQYF.